The rows below give T cell receptor beta chains drawn from one sample of a study of blood T cell repertoires in COVID-19. Clones were sequenced by immunoSEQ multiplex PCR, and TCRdb holds only the in-frame ones, with some missing. The data contain under 70,000 clones, about 93% of them singletons. The sample consisted of peripheral blood. The receptor source for this set is a man older than 75 with acute or convalescent COVID-19. Each CDR3 is given with its conserved first and last residue. The D gene is left open where the match is weak. Clone size is stated in some rows and not others, as once, few, many or a class when expanded.

DNA,CDR3,J,V,size,D
TGTGCCAGCTCACCTGGGACAGGGGAGAGGAACACCATATATTTT,CASSPGTGERNTIYF,TRBJ1-3,TRBV18,.,TRBD1
TGTGCCAGCAGTGGAACAGGGAGCGGCTACACCTTC,CASSGTGSGYTF,TRBJ1-2,TRBV6-2/TRBV6-3,.,.
TGCAGTGCTCCTACAGGGGGCGGCTACACCTTC,CSAPTGGGYTF,TRBJ1-2,TRBV20-1,once,TRBD1
TGTGCCAGCAGTGACGGGACAGGGAGCAACAATCAGCCCCAGCATTTT,CASSDGTGSNNQPQHF,TRBJ1-5,TRBV2,.,TRBD1
TGTGCCAGCAGTAGGACAGGGAACGAGCAGTACTTC,CASSRTGNEQYF,TRBJ2-7,TRBV6-5,.,TRBD1
TGTGCCAGCAGCTTATGGGGCGGGACAGGTGGAAACACCATATATTTT,CASSLWGGTGGNTIYF,TRBJ1-3,TRBV13,.,TRBD1
TGTGCCAGCAGCACCGGGACAGGCCATTACAATGAGCAGTTCTTC,CASSTGTGHYNEQFF,TRBJ2-1,TRBV3-1/TRBV3-2,.,TRBD1
TGTGCCTGGAGTGCCTTTAACAGGGGTTTCTCTGGAAACACCATATATTTT,CAWSAFNRGFSGNTIYF,TRBJ1-3,TRBV30,.,TRBD1
TGTGCCAGCAGTGAATTTGTCCGGGGGGTAACTTTCTTT,CASSEFVRGVTFF,TRBJ1-1,TRBV2,.,.
TGTGCCAGTAGTGTCCGGGACATCTCCTACGAGCAGTACTTC,CASSVRDISYEQYF,TRBJ2-7,TRBV19,.,.
TGTGCCAGCAGGGATCGGAGGGAAGGGCAAGAGACCCAGTACTTC,CASRDRREGQETQYF,TRBJ2-5,TRBV5-4,.,.
TGTGCCAGCAGCCGGGGGGGGAGCGGTAGCTCCTACGAGCAGTACTTC,CASSRGGSGSSYEQYF,TRBJ2-7,TRBV5-4,.,TRBD2
TGTGCCAGCAGAATACCACAGGGATTGGGCGGGGAGCTGTTTTTT,CASRIPQGLGGELFF,TRBJ2-2,TRBV6-5,.,.
TGTGCCAGCACAAGAGGCGGGGGCAATCAGCCCCAGCATTTT,CASTRGGGNQPQHF,TRBJ1-5,TRBV7-2,.,.
TGTGCCAGCCTTAGGGGTGACCTAGATACGCAGTATTTT,CASLRGDLDTQYF,TRBJ2-3,TRBV2,.,.
TGTGCCAGTAGCCGGGACAGGGAGCGCGAGCAGTACTTC,CASSRDREREQYF,TRBJ2-7,TRBV19,.,TRBD1
TGTGCCACCAGTGATGGGACAGGGGCCCCTAATGAAAAACTGTTTTTT,CATSDGTGAPNEKLFF,TRBJ1-4,TRBV24-1,.,TRBD1
TGTGCCAGCAGCCCGGAGGCGCTTAGCACAGATACGCAGTATTTT,CASSPEALSTDTQYF,TRBJ2-3,TRBV7-2,few,.
TGTGCCTGGAGTCCACTAGCGGGGGGGTGGGTTGAGCAGTTCTTC,CAWSPLAGGWVEQFF,TRBJ2-1,TRBV30,.,TRBD2
TGTGCCTCGGCTTCCGGGGGGCTGACAGATACGCAGTATTTT,CASASGGLTDTQYF,TRBJ2-3,TRBV9,.,.
TGTGCCAGCAGCTTGGTCCCGAGGGCAGCAGATGCAACTAATGAAAAACTGTTTTTT,CASSLVPRAADATNEKLFF,TRBJ1-4,TRBV7-6,.,.
TGTGCCAGCAGTCGGGAGCCGGGTGAGCAGTTCTTC,CASSREPGEQFF,TRBJ2-1,TRBV12-3/TRBV12-4,.,.
TGTGCCAGCAGCAAAAGAGGACAGGGGTGGTTGTCGGATCCATACAATGAGCAGTTCTTC,CASSKRGQGWLSDPYNEQFF,TRBJ2-1,TRBV21-1,.,.
TGTGCCAGCAGCCGAGAAGGGACAGAGAGCTCCTACGAGCAGTACTTC,CASSREGTESSYEQYF,TRBJ2-7,TRBV4-2,.,TRBD1
TGCGCCAGCAGCCGATCCCCGGCGGAGGTCGGAGAAAAACTGTTTTTT,CASSRSPAEVGEKLFF,TRBJ1-4,TRBV4-1,.,.
TGTGCCAGCAGTGCGGGGGGATCGAACACCGGGGAGCTGTTTTTT,CASSAGGSNTGELFF,TRBJ2-2,TRBV9,.,TRBD2
TGTGCCAGCAGCTTACTTGGACTAGAGAAAGATACGCAGTATTTT,CASSLLGLEKDTQYF,TRBJ2-3,TRBV7-9,.,TRBD2
TGTGCCAGTAGTGGGGGAGGGTACGAGCAGTACTTC,CASSGGGYEQYF,TRBJ2-7,TRBV19,once,TRBD2
TGTGCCTGGAGTGTACAGGGTAGGAACACTGAAGCTTTCTTT,CAWSVQGRNTEAFF,TRBJ1-1,TRBV30,.,.
TGTGCCAGCAGTTTTTCACAGGGACGGAACACTGAAGCTTTCTTT,CASSFSQGRNTEAFF,TRBJ1-1,TRBV28,few,.
TGTGCCAGCAGCCCCCCCGGCACTGAAGCTTTCTTT,CASSPPGTEAFF,TRBJ1-1,TRBV7-2,.,.
TGTGCCAGTAGCACGAACGGGGATACTGAAGCTTTCTTT,CASSTNGDTEAFF,TRBJ1-1,TRBV19,once,.
TGTGCCAGCAGTTCATTTACAGGGCTTGAGACCCAGTACTTC,CASSSFTGLETQYF,TRBJ2-5,TRBV28,.,.
TGTGCCAGCAGCTTGGCAGCGCCTACTTCACCCCTCCACTTT,CASSLAAPTSPLHF,TRBJ1-6,TRBV5-6,few,.
TGTGCCACCAGCACTCAACAGGGGGCGAGGGCTAATGAAAAACTGTTTTTT,CATSTQQGARANEKLFF,TRBJ1-4,TRBV15,.,TRBD1
TGCGCCAGCAGCCGGGGACAGTCAAACAATGAGCAGTTCTTC,CASSRGQSNNEQFF,TRBJ2-1,TRBV5-1,.,TRBD1
TGTGCCAGCAGCTTAACGTCGGGGGGAGTGGGAGATACGCAGTATTTT,CASSLTSGGVGDTQYF,TRBJ2-3,TRBV7-3,.,TRBD2
TGTGCCAGCTCACCAGGGACATTGGGCACTGAAGCTTTCTTT,CASSPGTLGTEAFF,TRBJ1-1,TRBV18,.,.
TGTGCCAGCAGCCAAACTCCGGGACAGGGCTATGGCTACACCTTC,CASSQTPGQGYGYTF,TRBJ1-2,TRBV3-1/TRBV3-2,.,TRBD1
TGTGCCAGCAGCCGGTGGGCCGCTCAGGGGGAAAATGAAAAACTGTTTTTT,CASSRWAAQGENEKLFF,TRBJ1-4,TRBV14,.,TRBD1
TGTGCCAGTAGGATAGATCAGGGCTCGATGGCCACCGGGGAGCTGTTTTTT,CASRIDQGSMATGELFF,TRBJ2-2,TRBV19,.,.
TGCGCCAGCAAGGCAGATCAGGAGGGGTCGAGCTACGAGCAGTACTTC,CASKADQEGSSYEQYF,TRBJ2-7,TRBV10-1,.,.
TGTGCCAGTAGCCAATACCAGGGGACGGGCGAGACCCAGTACTTC,CASSQYQGTGETQYF,TRBJ2-5,TRBV19,.,.
TGTGCCTGGAGGGTCGGACAAGTCCCCTATAATTCACCCCTCCACTTT,CAWRVGQVPYNSPLHF,TRBJ1-6,TRBV30,.,.
TGTGCCAGCAGTTACTCGAGATTAGTCGGTTCCTACGAGCAGTACTTC,CASSYSRLVGSYEQYF,TRBJ2-7,TRBV6-2/TRBV6-3,.,.
TGTGCCAGCAGCCGGCAGACTAGCGGGGGGGTAAACGAGCAGTACTTC,CASSRQTSGGVNEQYF,TRBJ2-7,TRBV5-5,.,TRBD2
TGTGCCAGCAGCCAAGACAGGGGATCTGGAAACACCATATATTTT,CASSQDRGSGNTIYF,TRBJ1-3,TRBV4-2,.,.
TGTGCCAGCAGTTTTAGCGGGTATCAGCCCCAGCATTTT,CASSFSGYQPQHF,TRBJ1-5,TRBV28,.,.
TGTGCCAGCAGGGACAGGGGGAGCAATCAGCCCCAGCATTTT,CASRDRGSNQPQHF,TRBJ1-5,TRBV2,.,TRBD1
TGTGCCAGCAGCTTCAAGGGGGCAGATACGCAGTATTTT,CASSFKGADTQYF,TRBJ2-3,TRBV3-1/TRBV3-2,.,.
TGTGCCAGCAGTGCCCCCCCCTTCCACGAGCAGTACTTC,CASSAPPFHEQYF,TRBJ2-7,TRBV25-1,.,.
TGTGCCAGCAGTTTGGCCCTACCAGGGGAGCAGTACTTC,CASSLALPGEQYF,TRBJ2-7,TRBV2,.,.
TGTGCCAGCTCACCACAGGAGGACACTGAAGCTTTCTTT,CASSPQEDTEAFF,TRBJ1-1,TRBV18,few,.
TGTGCCAGCAGCAATCGGCCCCCGGGACAGGAAGTTTTGGATGAGCAGTTCTTC,CASSNRPPGQEVLDEQFF,TRBJ2-1,TRBV21-1,.,.